This T cell receptor (beta chain) was identified in a study of blood T cell repertoires in COVID-19. This clone showed up just once. The table came from immunoSEQ multiplex PCR; TCRdb's copy has only in-frame clones and leaves some out. Of fewer than 200,000 clones detected, roughly nine tenths appear once; the ten largest clones hold about 2.1%. This CDR3 has 14 residues. V was trimmed by 4 bases and J by 1 base, leaving 5 bases between them. CDR1 and CDR2 from the germline V gene are SNHLY and FYNNEI. Input material: peripheral blood. The TCR was taken from a man aged 18-30 years who had recovered from COVID-19. This chain joins TRBV2 and TRBJ2-6; D unresolved. CDR3 DNA sequence: TGTGCCAGCAGTGTTGAGTCTGGGGCCAACGTCCTGACTTTC. Its protein product is CASSVESGANVLTF.